This T cell receptor (beta chain) was obtained from a study of OX40 agonist ivuxolimab in advanced cancers. Across the whole study: Averaging roughly 60 years in age, with a range of roughly 20 to 79, the cohort was approximately 83% male. Allowance was made for prior anti-PD-1, anti-PD-L1 or anti-CTLA-4 therapy, and 40% to 45% had some. Study observations and caveats: Normalized T-cell clonal expansion was also low in a subset of nonresponders.

Blood draws occurred at baseline, cycle 4 day 1, and cycle 7 day 1. The V and J ends lost 0 bases and 8 bases respectively, with 10 bases between them. CDR3 length equals 13 residues. Germline V gives CDR1 PRHDT, CDR2 FYEKMQ (reference sequence). As concerns this clone: Its antigen remains unknown.

TCRdb keeps only in-frame clones here, not all; method: immunoSEQ multiplex PCR. The sample contains 35,000 to 40,000 clones, 88% of which appear only once. The origin of this receptor is an adult with an advanced solid tumor such as melanoma, head and neck, liver or kidney cancer. Sequenced material: CD4+ or CD8+ T cells sorted from blood, taken in a trial of the OX40 agonist ivuxolimab. V usage is TRBV13 and J usage is TRBJ1-2; perhaps TRBD1 as D (5 bases). CDR3 amino acids: CASSLGQGTGYTF. The CDR3 DNA reads TGTGCCAGCAGCTTAGGGCAGGGTACCGGCTACACCTTC.